This entry concerns a single T cell receptor beta chain. The antigen remains undetermined. This CDR3 is built from 13 residues. Trimming cost V 5 bases and J 5 bases, with 10 bases left between them. Germline V gives CDR1 MNHEY, CDR2 SVGEGT. The data originate from a study of early T cells in non-severe SARS-CoV-2 infection. Whole-study context: Chains from this unsorted whole-blood bulk RNA could not be paired.

Notes on the study in general: Matches to VDJdb favored anti-spike CD8 responses and missed private and CD4 specificities.

The protocol attached unique molecular identifiers to individual cDNA molecules. TCRdb processed the 5' RACE reads anew with MiXCR; each CDR3 protein has one entry. The table lists about 20,000 distinct CDR3 sequences, 4% to 4.5% of them singletons. The TCR sequence derives from an adult who was a healthcare worker with PCR-confirmed SARS-CoV-2 infection or an uninfected control (not recorded which). This chain connects TRBV6-2 or TRBV6-3 to TRBJ2-1; D is perhaps TRBD2 (5 bases). Material: whole blood. The CDR3 sequence is CASSSRGDNEQFF. CDR3 nucleotides: TGTGCCAGCAGTAGCCGGGGAGACAATGAGCAGTTCTTC.